One T cell receptor beta chain is described in this entry. Assay used: immunoSEQ multiplex PCR; TCRdb lists only in-frame clones, some missing. Found here are 100,000 to 150,000 clones, about 90% of them singletons; the top ten hold approximately 8%. The data derive from a study of control samples from healthy donors and cancer patients. The sequenced material came from PBMCs. This clonotype was obtained from a man aged 50 to 60 with head and neck cancer.

The CDR3 coding sequence is TGTGCCAGTAGTATTGGGGTCACTGAAGCTTTCTTT. Amino acids: CASSIGVTEAFF. This rearrangement joins TRBV19 to TRBJ1-1, with no clear D. The germline V gene has CDR1 LNHDA and CDR2 SQIVND (reference sequence). There are 12 residues in the CDR3. V was clipped by 3 bases and J by 4 bases, with 6 bases between them.